This T cell receptor (beta chain) was observed in a study of control samples from healthy donors and cancer patients. Germline-derived CDR1 and CDR2 are MNHEY and SVGAGI. The CDR3 is 15 residues long. Trimming cost V 6 bases and J 2 bases, with 14 bases left between them. TCRdb's copy holds only in-frame clones and misses some; the assay was immunoSEQ multiplex PCR. Of 150,000 or so clones listed, 94% are singletons. The rearrangement uses TRBV6-5 and TRBJ1-3, with D maybe TRBD1 (6 bases). This TCR was sampled from a man aged 40-50 years in good health. The sample was blood. Here the CDR3 reads CASRGRGGPGNTIYF. The CDR3 coding sequence is TGTGCCAGCAGAGGCAGGGGCGGCCCTGGAAACACCATATATTTT.